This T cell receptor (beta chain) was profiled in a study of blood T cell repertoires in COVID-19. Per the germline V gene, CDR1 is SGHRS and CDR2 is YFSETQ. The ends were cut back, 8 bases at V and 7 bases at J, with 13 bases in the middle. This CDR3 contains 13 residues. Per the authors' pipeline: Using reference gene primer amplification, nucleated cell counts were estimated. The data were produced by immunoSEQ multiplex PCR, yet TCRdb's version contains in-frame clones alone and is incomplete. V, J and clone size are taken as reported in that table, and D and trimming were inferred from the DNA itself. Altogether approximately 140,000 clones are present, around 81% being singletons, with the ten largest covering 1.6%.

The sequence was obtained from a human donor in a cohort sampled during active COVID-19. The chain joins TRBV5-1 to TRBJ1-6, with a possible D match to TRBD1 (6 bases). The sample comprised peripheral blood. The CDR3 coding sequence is TGCGCCAGTACACAGGGACCGAATTCACCCCTCCACTTT. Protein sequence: CASTQGPNSPLHF.